This is a list of T cell receptor beta chains from one sample in a study of cytomegalovirus exposure and HLA in healthy donors. Sequencing used immunoSEQ multiplex PCR; TCRdb keeps in-frame clones, though not all of them. Seen here are 100,000 to 150,000 clones, 65% to 80% observed once, and the top ten hold about 1.6%. The sequencing sample was made of PBMCs. Receptors originate from a young woman in good health and CMV-seronegative. CDR3s include the opening cysteine and the closing phenylalanine or tryptophan. A D gene is named only where the DNA matches it firmly. Expanded clones get a size class; other rows say once, few or many, or leave the size out.

TRBV6-1,NA,NA,TRBJ2-1,TGTGCCAACACTAGCAATGAGCAGTTCTTC,CANTSNEQFF
TRBV12-2,NA,NA,TRBJ2-5,TGTGCAAGTCGCTTAGTTGGGACTAGCGGGAGTAGGAAGGAGACCCAGTACTTC,CASRLVGTSGSRKETQYF
TRBV5-1,NA,NA,TRBJ1-1,TGCGCCAGCAGCTTGGGGGGCTTGGACACTGAAGCTTTCTTT,CASSLGGLDTEAFF
TRBV5-4,NA,NA,TRBJ1-4,TGTGCCAGCAGCTTGGAACGGGGGGCAACTAATGAAAAACTGTTTTTT,CASSLERGATNEKLFF
TRBV25-1,NA,NA,TRBJ2-7,TGTGCCAGCAGTGAATTTGAGGGTTGGGACGAGCAGTACTTC,CASSEFEGWDEQYF
TRBV6-6,NA,NA,TRBJ2-3,TGTGCCAGCAAGTGGGAAGGGGCAGATACGCAGTATTTT,CASKWEGADTQYF
TRBV7-2,TRBD1,NA,TRBJ1-1,TGTGCCAGCAGCTTTGGGACAGGCCTCACTGAAGCTTTCTTT,CASSFGTGLTEAFF
TRBV6-5,NA,NA,TRBJ1-1,TGTGCCAGCAGTTTTGCGGGGGTCACTGAAGCTTTCTTT,CASSFAGVTEAFF
TRBV6-4,NA,NA,TRBJ2-2,TGTGCCAGCAGTGACTCTCTCCACACCGGGGAGCTGTTTTTT,CASSDSLHTGELFF
TRBV29-1,NA,NA,TRBJ2-5,TGCAGCTTCCGACTAGAAGAGACCCAGTACTTC,CSFRLEETQYF
TRBV6-5,TRBD1,NA,TRBJ1-2,TGTGCCAGCAGCCTCAGGGGGTACTATGGCTACACCTTC,CASSLRGYYGYTF
TRBV19,NA,NA,TRBJ2-7,TGTGCCAGTAGTTCGGACTTCTCCTACGAGCAGTACTTC,CASSSDFSYEQYF
TRBV6-1,NA,NA,TRBJ1-2,TGTGCCAGCACTTCCCGGGAGGCGGGTGGCTACACCTTC,CASTSREAGGYTF
TRBV5-8,NA,NA,TRBJ2-1,TGTGCCAGCAGCTTCAGGGGCGGTTACTACAATGAGCAGTTCTTC,CASSFRGGYYNEQFF
TRBV2,TRBD2,NA,TRBJ2-5,TGTGCCAGCAGAGGACTAGCGGTACAAGAGACCCAGTACTTC,CASRGLAVQETQYF
TRBV30,NA,NA,TRBJ1-1,TGTGCCTGGAGAACAGGGAATTCTGAAGCTTTCTTT,CAWRTGNSEAFF
TRBV5-1,TRBD2,NA,TRBJ2-1,TGCGCCAGCAGCCCCGGGACTAGCGTTCCCCTCAATGAGCAGTTCTTC,CASSPGTSVPLNEQFF
TRBV9,TRBD2,few,TRBJ2-1,TGTGCCAGCAGCGCGGGAGGGTCGGTATCGGGTGAGCAGTTCTTC,CASSAGGSVSGEQFF
TRBV6-4,NA,NA,TRBJ1-2,TGTGCCAGCAGTATCAGGAATGGGTACGGCTACACCTTC,CASSIRNGYGYTF
TRBV4-1,TRBD2,NA,TRBJ2-1,TGCGCCAGCAGCCAAGATCTAGCGGGGAGCTCCTACAATGAGCAGTTCTTC,CASSQDLAGSSYNEQFF
TRBV12-5,NA,once,TRBJ1-1,TGTGCTAGTGGTCCGGTGGGACAAACTACTGAAGCTTTCTTT,CASGPVGQTTEAFF
TRBV15,NA,NA,TRBJ2-1,TGTGCCACCGCCAATGGGGCCCACAATGAGCAGTTCTTC,CATANGAHNEQFF
TRBV14,NA,NA,TRBJ2-5,TGTGCCAGCAGCCAGGGGGGGACCCAGTACTTC,CASSQGGTQYF
TRBV10-1,TRBD2,NA,TRBJ2-5,TGCGCCAGCAGTGCCCGACTAGCGTGCGGAAAGACCCAGTACTTC,CASSARLACGKTQYF
TRBV10-3,NA,NA,TRBJ2-3,TGTGCCATCAAACGCGGGACGACAGATACGCAGTATTTT,CAIKRGTTDTQYF
TRBV30,NA,NA,TRBJ2-1,TGTGCCTGGAGTGTAGGCTCAGGCGCGTGGAATGAGCAGTTCTTC,CAWSVGSGAWNEQFF
TRBV11-2,NA,NA,TRBJ1-1,TGTGCCAGCACCCCCGGGAAGCCCATGAACACTGAAGCTTTCTTT,CASTPGKPMNTEAFF
TRBV9,NA,NA,TRBJ2-4,TGTGCCAGCAGCCCCAATAGCGGACTAGCCAAAAACATTCAGTACTTC,CASSPNSGLAKNIQYF
TRBV5-1,NA,NA,TRBJ1-1,TGCGCCAGCAGCTACGACAGGAATGAAGCTTTCTTT,CASSYDRNEAFF
TRBV6-1,TRBD2,NA,TRBJ2-3,TGTGCCAGCAGTGAAGCCTTACTAGCGGGAGGTGCAGATACGCAGTATTTT,CASSEALLAGGADTQYF
TRBV6-1,NA,NA,TRBJ2-1,TGTGCCAGCACCCCTGCTCGACAGACAGAAGAGCAGTTCTTC,CASTPARQTEEQFF
TRBV4-2,NA,NA,TRBJ2-3,TGTGCCAGCAGCCAAGAGTCCAGGGGTGGCGGTACGCAGTATTTT,CASSQESRGGGTQYF
TRBV11-3,NA,NA,TRBJ1-1,TGTGCCAGCAGCTTAGGAAGCGGTAATGCTTTCTTT,CASSLGSGNAFF
TRBV27,NA,NA,TRBJ1-1,TGTGCCAGCAGTCTCGGAGGGAACACTGAAGCTTTCTTT,CASSLGGNTEAFF
TRBV15,NA,NA,TRBJ1-1,TGTGCCACCAGCCCAGATGGCCGGGGCACTGAAGCTTTCTTT,CATSPDGRGTEAFF
TRBV9,TRBD2,NA,TRBJ2-7,TGTGCCAGCAGCGTACAACTAGCGGGCACGGGTGAGCAGTACTTC,CASSVQLAGTGEQYF
TRBV6-5,NA,NA,TRBJ2-1,TGTGCCAGCAGTCCTGGGACTTCCTCCTACAATGAGCAGTTCTTC,CASSPGTSSYNEQFF
TRBV5-4,NA,NA,TRBJ1-2,TGTGCCAGCAGCTGGGCGCGGGGGGCAGATGGCTACACCTTC,CASSWARGADGYTF
TRBV21-1,NA,once,TRBJ2-5,TGTGCCAGCAGCCCTCCGGGACAGGGCCTTCAGTACTTC,CASSPPGQGLQYF
TRBV2,NA,NA,TRBJ2-3,TGTGCCAGCAGTGACCCGCTCGGGAGCGGCACAGATACGCAGTATTTT,CASSDPLGSGTDTQYF
TRBV5-1,NA,NA,TRBJ2-1,TGCGCCAGCAGCTTGGGAAGCCACAATGAGCAGTTCTTC,CASSLGSHNEQFF
TRBV7-9,TRBD1,NA,TRBJ2-1,TGTGCCAGCAGCTTAGATGACAGGGCGCAACTTAATGAGCAGTTCTTC,CASSLDDRAQLNEQFF
TRBV9,TRBD1,NA,TRBJ1-1,TGTGCCAGCAGCCCAGGGGGCGCATCCACTGAAGCTTTCTTT,CASSPGGASTEAFF
TRBV5-1,TRBD1,NA,TRBJ2-7,TGCGCCAGCAGCGTTACTGTCACAGGGGCCGACGAGCAGTACTTC,CASSVTVTGADEQYF
TRBV6-1,NA,NA,TRBJ1-1,TGTGCCGCCCTCAGGGTCTCCAACGGTGAAGCTTTCTTT,CAALRVSNGEAFF
TRBV30,NA,NA,TRBJ1-3,TGTGCCTCAGCAAGGAGCTCTGGAAACGCCATATATTTT,CASARSSGNAIYF
TRBV4-1,TRBD1,NA,TRBJ1-2,TGCGCCAGCAGCCAGAGACAGGGAGACTATGGCTACACCTTC,CASSQRQGDYGYTF
TRBV5-1,TRBD1,NA,TRBJ2-3,TGCGCCAGCAGCCCACAGGGGGCGCATAGCACAGATACGCAGTATTTT,CASSPQGAHSTDTQYF
TRBV4-1,NA,few,TRBJ1-1,TGCGCCAGCAGCCATCCCCCCCAAGGGGCCGAAGCTTTCTTT,CASSHPPQGAEAFF
TRBV6-5,TRBD1,NA,TRBJ1-3,TGTGCCAGCAGAGGACAGGGTAGACTGCGAAACACCATATATTTT,CASRGQGRLRNTIYF
TRBV4-1,NA,NA,TRBJ2-7,TGCGCCAGCAGCCAAGACGGGACAAACCCCTACGAGCAGTACTTC,CASSQDGTNPYEQYF
TRBV6-5,NA,NA,TRBJ2-5,TGTGCCTGCAGTTACTCGAGCGGGACAGGTGGACAAGCCCAGTACTTC,CACSYSSGTGGQAQYF
TRBV5-1,NA,few,TRBJ1-2,TGCGCCAGCAGCTTGGCGGGAGGATATGGCTACACCTTC,CASSLAGGYGYTF